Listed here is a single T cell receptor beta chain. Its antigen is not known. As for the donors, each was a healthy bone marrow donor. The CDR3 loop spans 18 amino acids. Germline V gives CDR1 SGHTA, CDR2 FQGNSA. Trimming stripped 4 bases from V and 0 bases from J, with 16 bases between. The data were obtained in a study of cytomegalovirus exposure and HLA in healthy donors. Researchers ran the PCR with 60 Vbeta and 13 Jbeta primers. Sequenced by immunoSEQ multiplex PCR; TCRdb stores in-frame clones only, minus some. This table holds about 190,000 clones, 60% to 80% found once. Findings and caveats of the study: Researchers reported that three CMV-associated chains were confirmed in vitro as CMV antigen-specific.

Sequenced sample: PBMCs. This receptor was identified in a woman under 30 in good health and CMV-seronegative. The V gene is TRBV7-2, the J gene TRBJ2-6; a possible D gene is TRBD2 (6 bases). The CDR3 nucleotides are TGTGCCAGCAGCTCGTATTCAGGGAGGAACTCTGGGGCCAACGTCCTGACTTTC. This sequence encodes CASSSYSGRNSGANVLTF. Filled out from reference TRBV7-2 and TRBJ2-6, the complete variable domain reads GAGVSQSPSNKVTEKGKDVELRCDPISGHTALYWYRQSLGQGLEFLIYFQGNSAPDKSGLPSDRFSAERTGGSVSTLTIQRTQQEDSAVYLCASSSYSGRNSGANVLTFGAGSRLTVL.